This T cell receptor (beta chain) was recorded in a study of T cells of healthy individuals. Per the germline V gene, CDR1 is SQVTM and CDR2 is ANQGSEA. The V and J ends lost 8 bases and 4 bases respectively, with 17 bases between them. The CDR3 runs 13 residues. One entry per CDR3 protein, called by TCRdb with MiXCR from the 5' RACE reads. Seen here are approximately 52,000 distinct CDR3 sequences, around 15% observed once, and the top ten hold 15% to 20%. The chain couples TRBV29-1 to TRBJ2-5; possibly TRBD2 for D (6 bases). This receptor was identified in a human donor in good health. CDR3: CSYLGGGGETQYF. The CDR3, as DNA: TGCAGCTACCTGGGAGGAGGTGGAGAGACCCAGTACTTC. Based on the CDR3 plus reference TRBV29-1 and TRBJ2-5, the full variable domain is SAVISQKPSRDICQRGTSLTIQCQVDSQVTMMFWYRQQPGQSLTLIATANQGSEATYESGFVIDKFPISRPNLTFSTLTVSNMSPEDSSIYLCSYLGGGGETQYFGPGTRLLVL.